Listed below are T cell receptor beta chains from one sample, sequenced in a study of T cells in Graves' hyperthyroidism and ophthalmopathy. MiXCR was run by TCRdb on the multiplex PCR reads, yielding one entry per CDR3 protein. The sample contains approximately 430,000 distinct CDR3 sequences, 15% to 19% of which appear only once. Material for sequencing was blood. These receptor sequences come from a woman aged 18-29 years with Graves' hyperthyroidism. Each CDR3 is given with its conserved first and last residue. D genes are given only for firm matches. Rows give clone size only sometimes, using once, few, many, or a class for an expanded clone.

v_gene,d_gene,j_gene,abundance,CDR3nt,CDR3aa
TRBV6-1,-,TRBJ2-1,few,TGTGCCAGCAGTGACAGTATTGGAGAGCAGTTCTTC,CASSDSIGEQFF
TRBV20-1,TRBD2,TRBJ2-1,many,TGCAGTGCTAGACCACCACAACTAGCGGGAGGGCATGAGCAGTTCTTC,CSARPPQLAGGHEQFF
TRBV28,-,TRBJ1-2,many,TGTGCCAGCAGTACTCCCCATCTATTCTATGGCTACACCTTC,CASSTPHLFYGYTF
TRBV12-3/TRBV12-4,TRBD1,TRBJ2-2,many,TGTGCCAGCAGGGACAGGGGGAGATCCGGGGAGCTGTTTTTT,CASRDRGRSGELFF
TRBV3-1,-,TRBJ2-7,many,TGTGCCAGCGGGGGTAGAGGCAGGGAGGCCGACGAGCAGTACTTC,CASGGRGREADEQYF
TRBV12-5,-,TRBJ2-3,-,TGTGCTAGTGGTTTAGGGCAGGGTCGGGATACGCAGTATTTT,CASGLGQGRDTQYF
TRBV6-6,TRBD2,TRBJ2-7,many,TGTGCCAGCAGTTACTCTCTACTAGCGGGGAGCTCCTACGAGCAGTACTTC,CASSYSLLAGSSYEQYF
TRBV12-3/TRBV12-4,-,TRBJ2-7,many,TGTGCCAGCAGCGAGGACCCCCTGGGCTACGAGCAGTACTTC,CASSEDPLGYEQYF
TRBV5-1,-,TRBJ1-3,-,TGCGCCAGCAGCTCGACCTGGACAGAAGGAAACACCATATATTTT,CASSSTWTEGNTIYF
TRBV11-1,TRBD1,TRBJ1-1,-,TGTGCCAGCAGCTGGGACAGAAGGCATTCTGAAGCTTTCTTT,CASSWDRRHSEAFF
TRBV12-3/TRBV12-4,-,TRBJ2-2,many,TGTGCCAGCCATGACGGGGGCCCAAACACCGGGGAGCTGTTTTTT,CASHDGGPNTGELFF
TRBV12-5,TRBD2,TRBJ2-7,many,TGTGCTAGTGGACCTGACCCCGGGACTAGCTCCTACGAGCAGTACTTC,CASGPDPGTSSYEQYF
TRBV4-1,-,TRBJ2-4,-,TGCGCCAGCAGCCCTGTGTACCAGGCCATTCAGTACTTC,CASSPVYQAIQYF
TRBV5-1,TRBD2,TRBJ2-1,many,TGCGCCAGCAGCTTTAGGTTCTCCGCGACTAGCGGTCACAATGAGCAGTTCTTC,CASSFRFSATSGHNEQFF
TRBV4-1,-,TRBJ1-2,few,TGCGCCAGCAGCCAAGGGGCTACGGGGGGCTACACCTTC,CASSQGATGGYTF
TRBV19,TRBD1,TRBJ2-7,few,TGTGCCAGTAGAGACAGGGGTGCGTACGAGCAGTACTTC,CASRDRGAYEQYF
TRBV24-1,-,TRBJ2-3,many,TGTGCCACCAGTGACCCTAATCTAGCGTCAGATACGCAGTATTTT,CATSDPNLASDTQYF
TRBV25-1,TRBD2,TRBJ2-7,many,TGTGCCAGCAGTGATGGGGGGGGGCTAGCGGGAGGGCCGGTCTACGAGCAGTACTTC,CASSDGGGLAGGPVYEQYF
TRBV20-1,TRBD2,TRBJ2-4,many,TGCAGTGCTCGCCACGGACTAGCGGGAGGAGGGTACATTCAGTACTTC,CSARHGLAGGGYIQYF
TRBV10-3,TRBD2,TRBJ2-1,many,TGTGCCATCAGCGGCGGGAGTTCCTTTCAGACAGCTTACAATGAGCAGTTCTTC,CAISGGSSFQTAYNEQFF
TRBV12-3/TRBV12-4,TRBD1,TRBJ2-7,few,TGTGCCAGCAGTTTTGCCGCGGGACAGGGGTCCTCCTACGAGCAGTACTTC,CASSFAAGQGSSYEQYF
TRBV6-2/TRBV6-3,TRBD1,TRBJ2-7,-,TGTGCCAGCAGCAGCGGGGACAGGGGACACGAGCAGTACTTC,CASSSGDRGHEQYF
TRBV6-5,TRBD2,TRBJ2-5,few,TGTGCCAGCAGTTATGGGGGGGGGGGTTTCGGGAAAGAGACCCAGTACTTC,CASSYGGGGFGKETQYF
TRBV25-1,-,TRBJ1-2,many,TGTGCCAGCAGAGGGGACACGTCCAACTATGGCTACACCTTC,CASRGDTSNYGYTF
TRBV18,-,TRBJ1-2,many,TGTGCCAGCTCACCGACATCGATTGACGGCTATGGCTACACCTTC,CASSPTSIDGYGYTF
TRBV10-3,-,TRBJ2-7,many,TGTGCCATCAGTGAGAGGTCGTACGAGCAGTACTTC,CAISERSYEQYF
TRBV6-2/TRBV6-3,TRBD2,TRBJ2-1,-,TGTGCCAGCAGTTACTCGCTAGCGGGAGCCCACAATGAGCAGTTCTTC,CASSYSLAGAHNEQFF
TRBV5-1,TRBD2,TRBJ2-7,many,TGCGCCAGCAGCTTCAGGCCCGCCTTACTAGCGGGACTAATCTACGAGCAGTACTTC,CASSFRPALLAGLIYEQYF
TRBV2,-,TRBJ1-1,many,TGTGCCAGCAGTGTGGCAGGGCTCGCTGAAGCTTTCTTT,CASSVAGLAEAFF
TRBV9,-,TRBJ2-7,many,TGTGCCAGCAGCGTCGTGGACGTCTCCGAGCAGTACTTC,CASSVVDVSEQYF
TRBV11-1,-,TRBJ2-7,many,TGTGCCAGCAGTTACCTGACAGGCTACGAGCAGTACTTC,CASSYLTGYEQYF
TRBV19,-,TRBJ2-5,-,TGTGCCAGTAGTATGGGCTATACTCAAGAGACCCAGTACTTC,CASSMGYTQETQYF
TRBV6-1,-,TRBJ2-7,many,TGTGCCAGCAGTGGATACAGCTACGAGCAGTACTTC,CASSGYSYEQYF
TRBV4-1,TRBD2,TRBJ2-1,-,TGCGCCAGCAGCCAAGGGACGGGAGGACTCCTCTTC,CASSQGTGGLLF
TRBV28,-,TRBJ2-3,-,TGTGCCAGCAGTCCCGGGCCTCAAGGGGATACGCAGTATTTT,CASSPGPQGDTQYF
TRBV7-2,-,TRBJ1-6,many,TGTGCCAGCAGCTTCTCATACAGCTCCTATAATTCACCCCTCCACTTT,CASSFSYSSYNSPLHF
TRBV11-2,-,TRBJ1-3,few,TGTGCCAGCAGCTTAGGTCGTGGTCGGAGGGGAAACACCATATATTTT,CASSLGRGRRGNTIYF
TRBV6-1,-,TRBJ2-7,many,TGTGCCAGCAGTGAATTCGACAGAACCTACGAGCAGTACTTC,CASSEFDRTYEQYF
TRBV2,-,TRBJ1-6,few,TGTGCCAGCAGTGCAGAGAGCTCCTATAATTCACCCCTCCACTTT,CASSAESSYNSPLHF
TRBV6-1,-,TRBJ2-4,many,TGTGCCACCATGGAGTTAGGGGCCAAAAACATTCAGTACTTC,CATMELGAKNIQYF
TRBV19,-,TRBJ2-5,many,TGTGCCAGTAGTGGCCGGGGCGAAGGGGGAGAGACCCAGTACTTC,CASSGRGEGGETQYF
TRBV10-3,TRBD2,TRBJ2-1,many,TGTGCCGCCCGGGAAGCGGGGGCCTTCGGCAATGAGCAGTTCTTC,CAAREAGAFGNEQFF
TRBV19,TRBD1,TRBJ1-5,many,TGTGCCAGTAGTATATTGGGACAGGGTAGCAATCAGCCCCAGCATTTT,CASSILGQGSNQPQHF
TRBV30,-,TRBJ2-7,-,TGTGCCTGGAGTCCCGGACTCTCCCGGATTGTCGAGCAGTACTTC,CAWSPGLSRIVEQYF
TRBV6-1,TRBD2,TRBJ2-7,-,TGTGCCAGCAGCCGACTAGCGGGTAGAAAAGGGCCCGGGGACGAGCAGTACTTC,CASSRLAGRKGPGDEQYF
TRBV6-1,TRBD1,TRBJ1-1,many,TGTGCCAGCAGGGACAGGGTCACTGAAGCTTTCTTT,CASRDRVTEAFF
TRBV20-1,-,TRBJ1-1,-,TGCAGTGCTAGACTTAGACACCTGAACACTGAAGCTTTCTTT,CSARLRHLNTEAFF
TRBV2,-,TRBJ2-2,-,TGTGCCAGCAAACAGCCTCCGGGACAAGTCCCTATGGAGCTGTTTTTT,CASKQPPGQVPMELFF
TRBV6-1,-,TRBJ2-1,once,TGTGCCAGCAGCCCCCCCAGGGTGCAATCCTACAATGAGCAGTTCTTC,CASSPPRVQSYNEQFF
TRBV15,-,TRBJ2-2,few,TGTGCCACCAGCAAAGACTACTCCCTGGCGGGCAGAAGTGAAACCGGGGAGCTGTTTTTT,CATSKDYSLAGRSETGELFF